A selection of T cell receptor beta chains follows, all from one sample in a study of patients and donors after allogeneic stem cell transplantation. Each CDR3 protein is one row after TCRdb ran MiXCR on the RT-PCR reads. Of roughly 960,000 distinct CDR3 sequences in the sample, roughly 18% were seen once. Sequences were obtained from blood, either unsorted or a sorted T cell fraction (not recorded which). The receptors originated from a human donor who was either an allogeneic HSCT recipient or a stem cell or donor lymphocyte infusion donor (not recorded which). It is not recorded whose cells these are; they may come from a transplant donor. The CDR3 runs from the conserved cysteine through the conserved F or W. D genes are given only for firm matches. The size of a clone is reported for some rows only, either as once, few or many, or as a class for expanded clones.

J: TRBJ2-1; size: many; D: -; V: TRBV5-1; DNA: TGCGCCAGCAGCTTGTCAGCAATCAATGAGCAGTTCTTC; CDR3: CASSLSAINEQFF
J: TRBJ2-7; size: -; D: -; V: TRBV9; DNA: TGTGCCAGCAGCGTAGGAGACAGACTACTTATGTACGAGCAGTACTTC; CDR3: CASSVGDRLLMYEQYF
J: TRBJ2-3; size: few; D: -; V: TRBV5-1; DNA: TGCGCCAGCAGCTTGAACCGGCTAGAACCGCAGTATTTT; CDR3: CASSLNRLEPQYF
J: TRBJ1-1; size: few; D: -; V: TRBV21-1; DNA: TGTGCCAGCAGCAAAGGCAGGGGATCTTTTAAAGCTTTCTTT; CDR3: CASSKGRGSFKAFF
J: TRBJ2-7; size: few; D: TRBD2; V: TRBV2; DNA: TGTGCCACCGGGACTAGCGCGTACGAGCAGTACTTC; CDR3: CATGTSAYEQYF
J: TRBJ2-1; size: -; D: -; V: TRBV4-1; DNA: TGCGCCAGCAGCCCCGGAGACAGGTACAATGAGCAGTTCTTC; CDR3: CASSPGDRYNEQFF
J: TRBJ2-1; size: few; D: -; V: TRBV12-3/TRBV12-4; DNA: TGTGCCAGCAGTCCAAACGACTACAATGAGCAGTTCTTC; CDR3: CASSPNDYNEQFF
J: TRBJ2-3; size: -; D: TRBD2; V: TRBV11-1; DNA: TGTGCCAGCAGCTTAGATTTAGCGGGAGGCTTGCGTAGCACAGATACGCAGTATTTT; CDR3: CASSLDLAGGLRSTDTQYF
J: TRBJ1-5; size: -; D: -; V: TRBV9; DNA: TGTGCCAGCAGCGCAGGGGATCAGCCCCAGCATTTT; CDR3: CASSAGDQPQHF
J: TRBJ2-1; size: -; D: TRBD2; V: TRBV20-1; DNA: TGCAGTGTCTCAGCGGGAGGGTCCTACAATGAGCAGTTCTTC; CDR3: CSVSAGGSYNEQFF
J: TRBJ2-2; size: -; D: -; V: TRBV2; DNA: TGTGCCAGCAAACGGGGTTTGACCGGGGAGCTGTTTTTT; CDR3: CASKRGLTGELFF
J: TRBJ1-4; size: few; D: TRBD1; V: TRBV18; DNA: TGTGCCAGCTCACCAATAGGACAGGATGAAAAACTGTTTTTT; CDR3: CASSPIGQDEKLFF
J: TRBJ2-2; size: -; D: TRBD2; V: TRBV7-3; DNA: TGTGCCAGCAGCTTAGCGGGAGGGCCGGGGACCGGGGAGCTGTTTTTT; CDR3: CASSLAGGPGTGELFF
J: TRBJ1-1; size: many; D: TRBD1; V: TRBV6-1; DNA: TGTGCCAGCAGCGCCCCTGAGTCCAGGGGGCAAGCTTTCTTT; CDR3: CASSAPESRGQAFF
J: TRBJ2-7; size: many; D: -; V: TRBV7-9; DNA: TGTGCCAGCAGCACGTCGGGATCCTACGAGCAGTACTTC; CDR3: CASSTSGSYEQYF
J: TRBJ2-3; size: -; D: -; V: TRBV7-9; DNA: TGTGCCAGCAGCTTATCCAAAGGGGCAGATACGCAGTATTTT; CDR3: CASSLSKGADTQYF
J: TRBJ1-5; size: few; D: TRBD1; V: TRBV2; DNA: TGTGCCAGCAGTGGACAGGGGAGACGGCAGCCCCAGCATTTT; CDR3: CASSGQGRRQPQHF
J: TRBJ2-7; size: -; D: -; V: TRBV9; DNA: TGTGCCAGCAGCCCCCAATCGAGGGGCGAGCAGTACTTC; CDR3: CASSPQSRGEQYF
J: TRBJ2-7; size: -; D: -; V: TRBV5-6; DNA: TGTGCCAGCAGCCCCGATGATTGGTCTTCCGAGCAGTACTTC; CDR3: CASSPDDWSSEQYF
J: TRBJ2-1; size: -; D: -; V: TRBV5-6; DNA: TGTGCCAGCAGCCGGGGACGGCTGACCTACAATGAGCAGTTCTTC; CDR3: CASSRGRLTYNEQFF
J: TRBJ1-4; size: -; D: -; V: TRBV11-2; DNA: TGTGCCAGCAGACACTGGCTTAATGAAAAACTGTTTTTT; CDR3: CASRHWLNEKLFF
J: TRBJ2-7; size: -; D: TRBD1; V: TRBV6-1; DNA: TGTGCCAGCAGAACAGGGGGCGCAGCCTACGAGCAGTACTTC; CDR3: CASRTGGAAYEQYF
J: TRBJ2-5; size: -; D: -; V: TRBV25-1; DNA: TGTGCCAGCAGTGAATATAGGCGTTCGACAATCGCTGTGGAGACCCAGTACTTC; CDR3: CASSEYRRSTIAVETQYF
J: TRBJ2-2; size: -; D: -; V: TRBV9; DNA: TGTGCCTGCAGCGTTCTTACGACTGCGAACACCGGGGAGCTGTTTTTT; CDR3: CACSVLTTANTGELFF
J: TRBJ2-3; size: -; D: -; V: TRBV14; DNA: TGTGCCAGCAGCCAATTAGGCGAACTAGCCGGGTACACAGATACGCAGTATTTT; CDR3: CASSQLGELAGYTDTQYF
J: TRBJ2-3; size: few; D: -; V: TRBV21-1; DNA: TGTGCCAGCAGCAAACGTAGACAGGGTCGCTCAGATACGCAGTATTTT; CDR3: CASSKRRQGRSDTQYF
J: TRBJ2-1; size: few; D: -; V: TRBV5-8; DNA: TGTGCCAGCAGCTTGGCCAGGATCTACAATGAGCAGTTCTTC; CDR3: CASSLARIYNEQFF
J: TRBJ2-1; size: few; D: TRBD1; V: TRBV6-2/TRBV6-3; DNA: TGTGCCAGCAGTTACTCGGGACAGGGGTCCGGTGAGCAGTTCTTC; CDR3: CASSYSGQGSGEQFF
J: TRBJ2-2; size: -; D: TRBD1; V: TRBV5-6; DNA: TGTGCCAGCGGACTTGGGGACAGGCGACACACCGGGGAGCTGTTTTTT; CDR3: CASGLGDRRHTGELFF
J: TRBJ1-2; size: few; D: -; V: TRBV2; DNA: TGTGCCAGCAGTGAAGACGGCTCCTATGGCTACACCTTC; CDR3: CASSEDGSYGYTF
J: TRBJ1-5; size: -; D: -; V: TRBV12-3/TRBV12-4; DNA: TGTGCCAGCACCGAGGGGGGGATTCAGCCCCAGCATTTT; CDR3: CASTEGGIQPQHF
J: TRBJ2-2; size: -; D: TRBD2; V: TRBV5-1; DNA: TGCGCCAGCAGCCAGAAGCGACTAGCCTCCGGTCCCGGGGAGCTGTTTTTT; CDR3: CASSQKRLASGPGELFF
J: TRBJ2-1; size: many; D: -; V: TRBV5-1; DNA: TGCGCCAGCATGGTTGTGGGGGGCTCCTACAATGAGCAGTTCTTC; CDR3: CASMVVGGSYNEQFF
J: TRBJ2-1; size: -; D: TRBD1; V: TRBV6-5; DNA: TGTGCCAGCAGTTCTCCGGACAGGATCGGACCTAATGAGCAGTTCTTC; CDR3: CASSSPDRIGPNEQFF
J: TRBJ2-1; size: -; D: TRBD1; V: TRBV7-9; DNA: TGTGCCAGCAGGAAACAAGCCGGGACAGGGGTTACAAATGAGCAGTTCTTC; CDR3: CASRKQAGTGVTNEQFF
J: TRBJ1-6; size: -; D: -; V: TRBV5-1; DNA: TGCGCCAGCAGCTTGGACGTCCCCGGCAGAAATTCACCCCTCCACTTT; CDR3: CASSLDVPGRNSPLHF
J: TRBJ2-2; size: many; D: TRBD1; V: TRBV5-1; DNA: TGCGCCAGCAGCAGGGGACAGTTGAACACCGGGGAGCTGTTTTTT; CDR3: CASSRGQLNTGELFF
J: TRBJ2-3; size: many; D: -; V: TRBV20-1; DNA: TGCAGTGCTAAACATCTCACTGGCACAGATACGCAGTATTTT; CDR3: CSAKHLTGTDTQYF
J: TRBJ2-2; size: -; D: -; V: TRBV20-1; DNA: TGCAGTGCTAGAGAAACTCACAGGGATGAACATAACACCGGGGAGCTGTTTTTT; CDR3: CSARETHRDEHNTGELFF
J: TRBJ2-5; size: -; D: TRBD2; V: TRBV27; DNA: TGTGCCAGCAGTACCCGCCGGGCGGGGGGGCTGGAGACCCAGTACTTC; CDR3: CASSTRRAGGLETQYF
J: TRBJ2-1; size: few; D: TRBD1; V: TRBV4-3; DNA: TGCGCCAGCAGCCAAATAGGAGGGACAGGGGGCAATGAGCAGTTCTTC; CDR3: CASSQIGGTGGNEQFF
J: TRBJ1-2; size: few; D: -; V: TRBV10-3; DNA: TGTGCCATCAGGGGAAATTGGGGATATGGCTACACCTTC; CDR3: CAIRGNWGYGYTF
J: TRBJ1-5; size: -; D: -; V: TRBV6-6; DNA: TGTGCCAGCACCCTTGGAGGGTCTCAGCCCCAGCATTTT; CDR3: CASTLGGSQPQHF
J: TRBJ2-7; size: -; D: -; V: TRBV15; DNA: TGTGCCACCAGCAGAGACAGGGGAACGACATCACACGAGCAGTACTTC; CDR3: CATSRDRGTTSHEQYF
J: TRBJ1-4; size: -; D: -; V: TRBV15; DNA: TGTGCCACCAGCAGAGATAGACCGCCCCTGGGGTATGAAAAACTGTTTTTT; CDR3: CATSRDRPPLGYEKLFF
J: TRBJ2-7; size: -; D: TRBD1; V: TRBV5-1; DNA: TGCGCCAGCAGCTTGTCAGGGGGCCAAAGCTACGAGCAGTACTTC; CDR3: CASSLSGGQSYEQYF
J: TRBJ2-3; size: few; D: TRBD1; V: TRBV29-1; DNA: TGCAGCGTCGACGGACAGGCGACAGATACGCAGTATTTT; CDR3: CSVDGQATDTQYF
J: TRBJ2-1; size: few; D: TRBD2; V: TRBV9; DNA: TGTGCCAGCAGCGTTAGCGGGGTAAGGAATTACAATGAGCAGTTCTTC; CDR3: CASSVSGVRNYNEQFF
J: TRBJ2-1; size: many; D: -; V: TRBV12-3/TRBV12-4; DNA: TGTGCCAGCAGACTCCGGGACGGCGACAATGAGCAGTTCTTC; CDR3: CASRLRDGDNEQFF
J: TRBJ1-5; size: -; D: TRBD1; V: TRBV4-3; DNA: TGCGCCAGCAGCCAAGGACAGGGGCGCAATCAGCCCCAGCATTTT; CDR3: CASSQGQGRNQPQHF
J: TRBJ2-1; size: few; D: -; V: TRBV6-2/TRBV6-3; DNA: TGTGCCAGCAGTTACTCACCGGGATGGGGTGAGCAGTTCTTC; CDR3: CASSYSPGWGEQFF
J: TRBJ1-1; size: -; D: -; V: TRBV20-1; DNA: TGCAGTGCAAGAGTCCAAACTATGACCACTGAAGCTTTCTTT; CDR3: CSARVQTMTTEAFF
J: TRBJ1-1; size: -; D: -; V: TRBV15; DNA: TGTGCCACCAGCAGAGATGGGGCGCTCGAAGCTTTCTTT; CDR3: CATSRDGALEAFF
J: TRBJ1-5; size: -; D: -; V: TRBV6-1; DNA: TGTGCCAGCAGGGGACACGGCAATCAGCCCCAGCATTTT; CDR3: CASRGHGNQPQHF
J: TRBJ1-2; size: -; D: -; V: TRBV24-1; DNA: TGTGCCACCAGTGAATCCGGGATAGGCTATGGCTACACCTTC; CDR3: CATSESGIGYGYTF
J: TRBJ2-1; size: few; D: TRBD2; V: TRBV7-2; DNA: TGTGCCAGCAGCCGTGCGCGGGGGGGCCCCAATGAGCAGTTCTTC; CDR3: CASSRARGGPNEQFF